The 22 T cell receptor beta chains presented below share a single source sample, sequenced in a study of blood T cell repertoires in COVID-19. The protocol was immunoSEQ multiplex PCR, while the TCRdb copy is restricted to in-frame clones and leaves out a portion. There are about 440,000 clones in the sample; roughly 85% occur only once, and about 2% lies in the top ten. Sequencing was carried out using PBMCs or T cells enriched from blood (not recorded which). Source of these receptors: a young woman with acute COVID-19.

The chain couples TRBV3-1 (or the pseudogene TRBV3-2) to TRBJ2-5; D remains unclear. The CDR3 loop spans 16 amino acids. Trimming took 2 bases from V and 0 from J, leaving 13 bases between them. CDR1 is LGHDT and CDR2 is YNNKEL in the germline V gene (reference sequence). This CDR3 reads CASSQRSRLDQETQYF. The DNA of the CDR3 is TGTGCCAGCAGCCAACGCTCGCGGCTCGACCAAGAGACCCAGTACTTC.

CDR3 in DNA: TGTGCCAGCAGCTGGTTAGGGGCGGCTGAAGCTTTCTTT. It yields the protein CASSWLGAAEAFF. The V call is TRBV7-9, the J call TRBJ1-1; a weak D match, TRBD1 (5 bases). V was trimmed by 4 bases and J by 6 bases, leaving 12 bases between them. The CDR3 loop spans 13 amino acids. CDR1 and CDR2 (germline): SEHNR, FQNEAQ (reference sequence).

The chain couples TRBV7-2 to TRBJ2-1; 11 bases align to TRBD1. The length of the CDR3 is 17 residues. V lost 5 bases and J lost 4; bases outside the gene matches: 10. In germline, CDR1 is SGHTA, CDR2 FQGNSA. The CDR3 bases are TGTGCCAGCAGCCTAGGGACAGGGGGTTTGAGGTACAATGAGCAGTTCTTC. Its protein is CASSLGTGGLRYNEQFF.

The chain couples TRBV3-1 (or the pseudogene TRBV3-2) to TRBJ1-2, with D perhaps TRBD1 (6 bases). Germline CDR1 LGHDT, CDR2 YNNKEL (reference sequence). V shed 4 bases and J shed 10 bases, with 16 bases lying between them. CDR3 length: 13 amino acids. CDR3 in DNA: TGTGCCAGCAGCCCGGACAGCACAATGCCCTACACCTTC. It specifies CASSPDSTMPYTF.

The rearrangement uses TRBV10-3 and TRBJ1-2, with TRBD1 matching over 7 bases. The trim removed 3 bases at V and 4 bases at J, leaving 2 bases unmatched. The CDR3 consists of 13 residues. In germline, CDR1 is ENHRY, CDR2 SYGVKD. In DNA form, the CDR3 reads TGTGCCATCAGTGATGACAGGGCCTATGGCTACACCTTC. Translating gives CAISDDRAYGYTF.

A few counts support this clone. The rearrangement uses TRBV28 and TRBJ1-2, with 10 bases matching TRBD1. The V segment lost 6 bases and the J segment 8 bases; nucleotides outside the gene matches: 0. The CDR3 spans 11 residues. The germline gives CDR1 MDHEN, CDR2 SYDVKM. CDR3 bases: TGTGCCAGCAGGACAGGGGGCGGCTACACCTTC. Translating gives CASRTGGGYTF.

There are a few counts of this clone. CDR3 in amino acids: CASREVYEQYF. CDR3 DNA sequence: TGTGCCAGCAGGGAGGTCTACGAGCAGTACTTC. The genes are TRBV25-1 and TRBJ2-7; TRBD2 is a possible D gene (5 bases). This CDR3 is built from 11 residues. Looked up from germline, CDR1 is MGHDK and CDR2 is SYGVNS. The ends were cut back, 6 bases at V and 3 bases at J, with 6 bases in the middle.

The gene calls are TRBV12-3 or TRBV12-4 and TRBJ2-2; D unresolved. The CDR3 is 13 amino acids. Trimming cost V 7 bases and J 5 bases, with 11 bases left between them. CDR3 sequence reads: CASTPLKTGELFF. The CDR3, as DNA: TGTGCCAGCACCCCTCTTAAAACCGGGGAGCTGTTTTTT.

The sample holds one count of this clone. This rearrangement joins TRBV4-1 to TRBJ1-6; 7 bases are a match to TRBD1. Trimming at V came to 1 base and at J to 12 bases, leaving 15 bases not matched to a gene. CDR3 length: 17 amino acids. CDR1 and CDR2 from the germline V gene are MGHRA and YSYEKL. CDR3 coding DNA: TGCGCCAGCAGCCAAGTTTTTGCGGGACAGATGGGGGGACCCCTCCACTTT. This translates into CASSQVFAGQMGGPLHF.

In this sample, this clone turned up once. Here the CDR3 reads CASSRGGTGIQETQYF. CDR3 sequence (DNA): TGTGCCAGTAGTAGAGGAGGGACAGGGATACAAGAGACCCAGTACTTC. V usage is TRBV19 and J usage is TRBJ2-5, with 9 nucleotides matching TRBD1. The CDR3 covers 16 residues. From germline, CDR1 is LNHDA and CDR2 SQIVND (reference sequence). V shed 4 bases, J shed 2 bases, and the junction held 8 bases outside the gene matches.

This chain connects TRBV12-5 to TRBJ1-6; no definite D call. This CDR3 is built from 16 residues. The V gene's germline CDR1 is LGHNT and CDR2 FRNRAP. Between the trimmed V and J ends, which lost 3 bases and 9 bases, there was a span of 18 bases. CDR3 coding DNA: TGTGCTAGTGGTTTAATTGAGGAGGATAGTGGTTCACCCCTCCACTTT. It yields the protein CASGLIEEDSGSPLHF.

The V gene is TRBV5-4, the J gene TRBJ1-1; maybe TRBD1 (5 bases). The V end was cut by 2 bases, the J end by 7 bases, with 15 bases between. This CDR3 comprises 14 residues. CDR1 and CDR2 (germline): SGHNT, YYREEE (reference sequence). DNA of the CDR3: TGTGCCAGCAGCTTACGGGGGTTGATAGGTGAAGCTTTCTTT. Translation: CASSLRGLIGEAFF.

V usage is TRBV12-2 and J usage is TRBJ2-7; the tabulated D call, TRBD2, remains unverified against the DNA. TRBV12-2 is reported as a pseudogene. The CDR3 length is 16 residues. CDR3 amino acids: CASRLESSAGFYEQYF. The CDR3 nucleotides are TGTGCAAGTCGCTTAGAATCGAGCGCGGGGTTCTACGAGCAGTACTTC.

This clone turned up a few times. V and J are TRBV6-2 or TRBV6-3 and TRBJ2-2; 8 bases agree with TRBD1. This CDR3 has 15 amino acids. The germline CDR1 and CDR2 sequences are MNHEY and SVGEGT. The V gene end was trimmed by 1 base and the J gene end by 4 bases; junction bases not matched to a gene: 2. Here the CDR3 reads CASSYFRGRTGELFF. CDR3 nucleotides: TGTGCCAGCAGTTACTTCAGGGGGCGCACCGGGGAGCTGTTTTTT.

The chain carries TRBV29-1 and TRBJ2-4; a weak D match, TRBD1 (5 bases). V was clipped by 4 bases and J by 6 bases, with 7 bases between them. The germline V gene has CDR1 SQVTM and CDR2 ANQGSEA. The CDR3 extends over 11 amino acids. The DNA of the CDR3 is TGCAGCGTTGCCCAGGGAAACATTCAGTACTTC. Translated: CSVAQGNIQYF. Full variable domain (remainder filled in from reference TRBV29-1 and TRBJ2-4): SAVISQKPSRDICQRGTSLTIQCQVDSQVTMMFWYRQQPGQSLTLIATANQGSEATYESGFVIDKFPISRPNLTFSTLTVSNMSPEDSSIYLCSVAQGNIQYFGAGTRLSVL.

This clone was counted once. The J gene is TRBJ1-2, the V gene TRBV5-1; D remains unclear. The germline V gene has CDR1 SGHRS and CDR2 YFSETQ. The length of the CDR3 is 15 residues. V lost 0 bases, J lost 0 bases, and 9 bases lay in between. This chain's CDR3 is CASSLERVANYGYTF. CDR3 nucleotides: TGCGCCAGCAGCTTGGAGAGGGTAGCTAACTATGGCTACACCTTC.

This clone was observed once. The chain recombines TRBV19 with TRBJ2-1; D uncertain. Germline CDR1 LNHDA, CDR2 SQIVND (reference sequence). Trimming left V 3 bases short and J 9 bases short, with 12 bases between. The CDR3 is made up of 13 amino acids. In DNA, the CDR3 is TGTGCCAGTAGTATTACAGAGTCCGGTGAGCAGTTCTTC. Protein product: CASSITESGEQFF.

DNA of the CDR3: TGTGCCAGCAGCCAAGATACCGGGACAGGGGGAACCGGGGAGCTGTTTTTT. Amino acid sequence: CASSQDTGTGGTGELFF. This sequence joins TRBV3-1 (or the pseudogene TRBV3-2) and TRBJ2-2; 11 nucleotides line up with TRBD1. Germline loops: CDR1 LGHDT, CDR2 YNNKEL (reference sequence). The junction had 5 bases not matched to a gene; V was cut back by 0 bases and J by 5 bases. The CDR3 loop spans 17 amino acids.

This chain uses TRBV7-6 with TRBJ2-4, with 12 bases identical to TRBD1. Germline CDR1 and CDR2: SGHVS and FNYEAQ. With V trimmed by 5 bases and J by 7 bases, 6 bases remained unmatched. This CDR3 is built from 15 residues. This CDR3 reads CASSPGTGGANIQYF. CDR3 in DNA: TGTGCCAGCAGCCCCGGGACAGGGGGCGCGAACATTCAGTACTTC.

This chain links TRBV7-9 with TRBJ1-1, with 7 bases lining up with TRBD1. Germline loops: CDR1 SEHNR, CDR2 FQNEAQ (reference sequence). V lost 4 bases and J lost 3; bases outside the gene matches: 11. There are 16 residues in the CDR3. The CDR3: CASSSPGTERDTEAFF. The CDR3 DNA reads TGTGCCAGCAGCTCACCCGGGACAGAAAGAGACACTGAAGCTTTCTTT.

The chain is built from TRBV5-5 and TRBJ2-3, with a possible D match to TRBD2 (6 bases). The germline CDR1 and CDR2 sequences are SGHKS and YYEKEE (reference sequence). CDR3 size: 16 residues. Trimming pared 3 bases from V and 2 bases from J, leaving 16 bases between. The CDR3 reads CASSSRVGGPTDTQYF. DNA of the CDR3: TGTGCCAGCAGCTCCCGAGTGGGAGGACCCACAGATACGCAGTATTTT.

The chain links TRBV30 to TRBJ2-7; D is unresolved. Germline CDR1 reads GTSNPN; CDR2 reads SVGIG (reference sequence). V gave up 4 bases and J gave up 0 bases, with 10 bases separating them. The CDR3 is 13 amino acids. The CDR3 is CAWNSEISYEQYF. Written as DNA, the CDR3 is TGTGCCTGGAATTCCGAGATCTCCTACGAGCAGTACTTC.